A selection of T cell receptor beta chains follows, all from one sample in a study of metastatic and nonmetastatic thyroid tumors. TCRdb reanalyzed the PCR reads via MiXCR. The sample has tens of thousands of clones; over 20% are singletons. Input material: blood. The receptors derive from a female donor with papillary thyroid cancer or a benign thyroid nodule (not recorded which). Some clones in this sample may be carry-over from other donors' samples. The CDR3 runs from the conserved cysteine through the conserved F or W. Fields, in order: D gene, V gene, clone size, J gene, CDR3 protein, CDR3 DNA. D genes are given only for firm matches. Clone size is shown for a subset of rows, as once, few, many or a class of expanded clone.

D: .; V: TRBV7-7; size: many; J: TRBJ2-3; CDR3: CASSSDLRRTQYF; DNA: TGTGCTAGCAGCTCCGACCTGAGACGTACGCAGTATTTT
D: TRBD2; V: TRBV20-1; size: many; J: TRBJ2-4; CDR3: CSATGTSGSGAKNIQYF; DNA: TGCAGTGCTACCGGGACTAGCGGGAGCGGAGCCAAAAACATTCAGTACTTC
D: .; V: TRBV28; size: medium-sized; J: TRBJ1-6; CDR3: CASSGPFIDNSPLHF; DNA: TGTGCCAGCAGTGGGCCCTTTATCGATAATTCACCCCTCCACTTT
D: TRBD2; V: TRBV5-1; size: .; J: TRBJ2-3; CDR3: CASSLGRGGWDTDTQYF; DNA: TGCGCCAGCAGCTTGGGACGCGGGGGATGGGACACAGATACGCAGTATTTT
D: TRBD2; V: TRBV6-4; size: few; J: TRBJ2-1; CDR3: CASSRLAGGPDEQFF; DNA: TGTGCCAGCAGTAGACTAGCGGGGGGTCCCGATGAGCAGTTCTTC
D: .; V: TRBV18; size: .; J: TRBJ2-7; CDR3: CESSPPSNEQYF; DNA: TGTGAAAGCTCACCACCGTCAAACGAGCAGTACTTC
D: TRBD2; V: TRBV12-5; size: many; J: TRBJ2-1; CDR3: CASGRDSTGTSGSTSYNEQFF; DNA: TGTGCTAGTGGCAGGGACAGTACTGGGACTAGCGGGAGTACGTCCTACAATGAGCAGTTCTTC
D: .; V: TRBV7-8; size: many; J: TRBJ1-4; CDR3: CARNREAATNEKLFF; DNA: TGTGCCAGGAACAGGGAGGCCGCAACTAATGAAAAACTGTTTTTT
D: .; V: TRBV20-1; size: .; J: TRBJ1-2; CDR3: CSARDRGAGGYTF; DNA: TGCAGTGCTAGAGATCGGGGGGCGGGTGGCTACACCTTC
D: .; V: TRBV12-3/TRBV12-4; size: many; J: TRBJ1-2; CDR3: CASSLTGISGYTF; DNA: TGTGCCAGCAGTTTGACAGGTATCAGTGGCTACACCTTC
D: .; V: TRBV10-2; size: .; J: TRBJ2-7; CDR3: CASSSLLRAHEQYF; DNA: TGCGCCAGCAGTTCCCTGCTGCGAGCCCACGAGCAGTACTTC
D: TRBD1; V: TRBV7-8; size: few; J: TRBJ1-2; CDR3: CASSLGAGTGPQLGGYTF; DNA: TGTGCCAGCAGCTTAGGGGCGGGGACAGGGCCCCAATTGGGGGGCTACACCTTC
D: .; V: TRBV20-1; size: many; J: TRBJ1-4; CDR3: CSARDNEKLFF; DNA: TGCAGTGCTCGGGATAATGAAAAACTGTTTTTT
D: .; V: TRBV12-3/TRBV12-4; size: many; J: TRBJ1-3; CDR3: CASIPKQGSGNTIYF; DNA: TGTGCCAGCATACCGAAACAGGGATCTGGAAACACCATATATTTT
D: .; V: TRBV6-5; size: .; J: TRBJ2-7; CDR3: CASSPSGHPYEQYF; DNA: TGTGCCAGCAGTCCCTCGGGACACCCCTACGAGCAGTACTTC
D: .; V: TRBV4-3; size: .; J: TRBJ2-3; CDR3: CASSPTCTAPDTQYF; DNA: TGCGCCAGCAGCCCGACATGCACTGCACCAGATACGCAGTATTTT
D: .; V: TRBV6-1; size: many; J: TRBJ2-5; CDR3: CAIREQETQYF; DNA: TGTGCCATTAGGGAGCAAGAGACCCAGTACTTC
D: TRBD1; V: TRBV5-1; size: .; J: TRBJ1-1; CDR3: CASSSQGEGSEAFF; DNA: TGCGCCAGCAGCTCACAGGGGGAGGGCAGTGAAGCTTTCTTT
D: .; V: TRBV10-2; size: medium-sized; J: TRBJ2-7; CDR3: CASSEGSGTLSWEQYF; DNA: TGCGCCAGCAGTGAGGGGTCAGGGACCCTCTCCTGGGAGCAGTACTTC
D: TRBD2; V: TRBV6-4; size: .; J: TRBJ2-2; CDR3: CASSRARGLAGTSRPGELFF; DNA: TGTGCCAGCAGTCGAGCTCGGGGACTAGCGGGAACTTCTCGTCCCGGGGAGCTGTTTTTT
D: .; V: TRBV4-3; size: medium-sized; J: TRBJ2-7; CDR3: CASSQGVQSYEQYF; DNA: TGCGCCAGCAGCCAGGGGGTACAATCCTACGAGCAGTACTTC
D: TRBD1; V: TRBV20-1; size: once; J: TRBJ2-1; CDR3: CSCPVQGVNEQFF; DNA: TGCAGTTGCCCAGTACAGGGGGTCAATGAGCAGTTCTTC
D: TRBD2; V: TRBV5-1; size: many; J: TRBJ2-7; CDR3: CASSLSLAGGTPYEQYF; DNA: TGCGCCAGCAGCTTAAGCCTAGCGGGAGGCACGCCCTACGAGCAGTACTTC
D: .; V: TRBV15; size: many; J: TRBJ1-5; CDR3: CATSANSNQPQHF; DNA: TGTGCCACCAGCGCCAATAGCAATCAGCCCCAGCATTTT
D: TRBD1; V: TRBV10-2; size: many; J: TRBJ1-5; CDR3: CASSESGQGEQPQHF; DNA: TGCGCCAGCAGTGAGAGTGGACAGGGGGAACAGCCCCAGCATTTT
D: .; V: TRBV7-3; size: many; J: TRBJ2-7; CDR3: CASSLRAGQAYEQYF; DNA: TGTGCCAGCAGCTTACGGGCGGGACAAGCCTACGAGCAGTACTTC
D: TRBD2; V: TRBV20-1; size: many; J: TRBJ2-5; CDR3: CSGGLAGGLRETQYF; DNA: TGCAGTGGTGGGCTAGCGGGAGGGCTTCGGGAGACCCAGTACTTC
D: .; V: TRBV12-3/TRBV12-4; size: medium-sized; J: TRBJ1-1; CDR3: CASSHGLTNTEAFF; DNA: TGTGCCAGCAGTCATGGACTGACGAACACTGAAGCTTTCTTT
D: .; V: TRBV13; size: many; J: TRBJ1-2; CDR3: CASSFSRRNYGYTF; DNA: TGTGCCAGCAGCTTTTCCCGACGTAACTATGGCTACACCTTC
D: TRBD1; V: TRBV7-9; size: many; J: TRBJ1-1; CDR3: CASSSRQGIGTEAFF; DNA: TGTGCCAGCAGCTCGAGACAGGGGATAGGGACTGAAGCTTTCTTT
D: .; V: TRBV11-2; size: .; J: TRBJ2-3; CDR3: CASSSSRGSADTQYF; DNA: TGTGCCAGCAGCTCGTCTAGAGGGAGTGCAGATACGCAGTATTTT
D: .; V: TRBV6-1; size: few; J: TRBJ2-7; CDR3: CASSIDRGIGYEQYF; DNA: TGTGCCAGCAGCATAGATAGAGGGATCGGCTACGAGCAGTACTTC
D: TRBD2; V: TRBV6-1; size: once; J: TRBJ2-2; CDR3: CASSEASGGGELFF; DNA: TGTGCCAGCAGTGAAGCTAGCGGGGGGGGGGAGCTGTTTTTT
D: TRBD2; V: TRBV4-3; size: many; J: TRBJ2-1; CDR3: CASSQDLGGGYNEQFF; DNA: TGCGCCAGCAGCCAAGATCTTGGCGGGGGCTACAATGAGCAGTTCTTC
D: .; V: TRBV20-1; size: many; J: TRBJ1-6; CDR3: CSASRHEGSPLHF; DNA: TGCAGTGCTAGTAGACACGAAGGTTCACCCCTCCACTTT